Listed here are 32 T cell receptor beta chains from one sample, sequenced in a study of a mutant IDH1 vaccine in newly diagnosed glioma. Libraries were prepared by immunoSEQ multiplex PCR; TCRdb keeps only in-frame clonotypes and omits some of them. The sample lists tens of thousands of clones, 84% seen once, with approximately 7.4% in the top ten. These receptors' targets are unknown. The time point denotes: week 5, during vaccination. Doses consisted of 300 ug of mutant IDH1 20-mer peptide each, paired with topical imiquimod. The material was PBMCs, obtained from a glioma patient whose treatment included an IDH1 peptide vaccine. The receptors originated from a woman aged 45-65 years with glioma.

The chain has TRBV5-1 and TRBJ1-4; tentatively, D is TRBD1 (5 bases). CDR1 and CDR2 (germline): SGHRS, YFSETQ. Trimming removed 0 bases at V and 8 bases at J, with 14 bases between. This CDR3 spans 15 amino acids. This CDR3 is CASSLDPGPREKLFF. CDR3 in DNA: TGCGCCAGCAGCTTGGATCCGGGGCCTCGCGAAAAACTGTTTTTT.

This chain connects TRBV5-1 to TRBJ2-3; D is perhaps TRBD1 (6 bases). CDR1 is SGHRS and CDR2 is YFSETQ in the germline V gene. V was shortened by 4 bases and J by 1 base, with 16 bases between the two germline ends. This CDR3 region has 16 residues. This chain's CDR3 is CASSLIQGAGTDTQYF. DNA for the CDR3: TGCGCCAGCAGCCTAATACAGGGTGCAGGCACAGATACGCAGTATTTT.

The chain links TRBV14 to TRBJ2-5, with 8 bases identical to TRBD1. Germline CDR1 reads SGHDN; CDR2 reads FVKESK. CDR3 length: 16 amino acids. After removal of 4 bases from V and 2 bases from J, the junction contained 9 bases not matched to a gene. CDR3 nucleotide sequence: TGTGCCAGCAGCCCTCTCGGGACAGGCTCACAAGAGACCCAGTACTTC. As protein: CASSPLGTGSQETQYF.

This clone was picked up a small number of times. The J gene is TRBJ1-2, the V gene TRBV19; TRBD1 might be the D (6 bases). CDR1 is LNHDA, CDR2 SQIVND, per germline (reference sequence). The CDR3 consists of 15 residues. Trimming removed 1 base at V and 6 bases at J, with 15 bases between. CDR3 sequence (DNA): TGTGCCAGTAGTATAGGGTCCAGGGGAAGGGATGGCTACACCTTC. Amino acid sequence: CASSIGSRGRDGYTF.

The chain joins TRBV5-1 to TRBJ2-3, with 7 bases identical to TRBD1. The CDR3 has 14 residues. Per germline, CDR1 SGHRS and CDR2 YFSETQ. V shed 2 bases, J shed 4 bases, and the junction held 4 bases outside the gene matches. The CDR3 DNA follows: TGCGCCAGCAGCTTACTGGGGACAGCAGATACGCAGTATTTT. Its translation: CASSLLGTADTQYF.

About this clone itself: The sample has other DNA sequences that encode this CDR3 too. This chain connects TRBV15 to TRBJ1-5; D gene unclear. V was clipped by 1 base and J by 4 bases, with 11 bases between them. Germline values: CDR1 LNHNV, CDR2 YYDKDF (reference sequence). CDR3 length: 15 amino acids. CDR3 loop: CATSRAPGSNQPQHF. The CDR3 DNA reads as TGTGCCACCAGCAGAGCCCCTGGCAGTAATCAGCCCCAGCATTTT.

CDR3 coding DNA: TGCGCCAGCAGCCAGGAGGGTTCGCCCTCTGGAAACACCATATATTTT. This codes for CASSQEGSPSGNTIYF. V gene TRBV4-1 combines with J gene TRBJ1-3; D gene unclear. Germline lookup yields CDR1 MGHRA and CDR2 YSYEKL. V was pared by 3 bases and J by 0 bases, with 12 bases between. The CDR3 runs 16 residues.

The chain has TRBV15 and TRBJ2-7, with 8 bases identical to TRBD2. The germline V gene has CDR1 LNHNV and CDR2 YYDKDF (reference sequence). This CDR3 region has 17 residues. V shed 0 bases, J shed 6 bases, and the junction held 13 bases outside the gene matches. CDR3 nucleotide sequence: TGTGCCACCAGCAGAGACCGTGCGGGGGGCGCATCGTCCGAGCAGTACTTC. This translates into CATSRDRAGGASSEQYF.

The rearrangement joins TRBV6-5 to TRBJ1-3; possibly TRBD1 for D (5 bases). The germline V gene has CDR1 MNHEY and CDR2 SVGAGI. The CDR3 covers 13 residues. Trimming took 6 bases from V and 6 from J, leaving 12 bases between them. CDR3 nucleotides: TGTGCCAGCAGAAGGGGACTCGCAAACACCATATATTTT. Encoded protein: CASRRGLANTIYF.

The chain recombines TRBV11-2 with TRBJ1-1, with a possible D match to TRBD1 (5 bases). The germline V gene has CDR1 SGHAT and CDR2 FQNNGV. Trimming cost V 5 bases and J 6 bases, with 16 bases left between them. The CDR3 contains 14 residues. CDR3 amino acids: CASSVGRGSAEAFF. The CDR3 DNA is TGTGCCAGCAGCGTGGGACGGGGTTCGGCTGAAGCTTTCTTT.

This rearrangement joins TRBV25-1 to TRBJ2-7; 9 positions agree with TRBD1. The CDR3 is 13 amino acids. Germline CDR1 MGHDK, CDR2 SYGVNS. J was trimmed by 12 bases and V by 2 bases; bases with no gene match: 8. In DNA, the CDR3 is TGTGCCAGCAGTGAAAACGGACAGGGGATAGCGTACTTC. Protein: CASSENGQGIAYF.

The V call is TRBV2, the J call TRBJ2-5; D might be TRBD2 (5 bases). This CDR3 is built from 11 residues. V gave up 11 bases and J gave up 4 bases, with 11 bases separating them. Per the germline V gene, CDR1 is SNHLY and CDR2 is FYNNEI. DNA of the CDR3: TGTGCCGGCGGACTTTCAGAGACCCAGTACTTC. As protein: CAGGLSETQYF.

The gene calls are TRBV6-5 and TRBJ1-1; possible D gene TRBD1, 6 bases. Germline values: CDR1 MNHEY, CDR2 SVGAGI. Trimming left V 6 bases short and J 4 bases short, with 15 bases between. This CDR3 is built from 14 residues. The CDR3 nucleotides are TGTGCCAGCAGCCTAAAACAGGGTAGCACTGAAGCTTTCTTT. This codes for CASSLKQGSTEAFF.

V usage is TRBV6-1 and J usage is TRBJ1-1; D is undetermined. With 1 base removed from V and 7 bases from J, the gap between germline ends came to 13 bases. CDR1 MNHNS and CDR2 SASEGT come from the germline V gene. The CDR3 runs 14 residues. Here the CDR3 DNA reads TGTGCCAGCAGTGAAGATCCAGAATACAATGAAGCTTTCTTT. Protein: CASSEDPEYNEAFF.

The chain combines TRBV27 with TRBJ1-5; D possibly corresponds to TRBD1 (6 bases). Trimming shortened V by 4 bases and J by 7 bases, and 11 bases separated the two germline ends. Germline assignment: CDR1 MNHEY and CDR2 SMNVEV (reference sequence). This CDR3 is 13 amino acids long. The CDR3 DNA reads TGTGCCAGCAGTTACGGGGGCGAACAGCCCCAGCATTTT. Translating it yields CASSYGGEQPQHF.

This chain joins TRBV2 and TRBJ1-5, with D tentatively TRBD1 (5 bases). The CDR3 is 14 amino acids. In germline, CDR1 is SNHLY, CDR2 FYNNEI. V shed 8 bases and J shed 4 bases, with 15 bases lying between them. CDR3 nucleotide sequence: TGTGCCAGCGGGGGTGGGGGGAGGAATCAGCCCCAGCATTTT. It is translated as CASGGGGRNQPQHF.

The chain combines TRBV6-1 with TRBJ2-7, with D maybe TRBD1 (6 bases). The germline V and J ends were trimmed by 6 bases and 3 bases, with 18 bases remaining between them. This CDR3 region has 15 residues. CDR1 and CDR2 (germline): MNHNS, SASEGT. The CDR3 protein is CASSRDTRLLYEQYF. CDR3 nucleotide sequence: TGTGCCAGCAGCCGGGACACACGCCTCCTCTACGAGCAGTACTTC.

The gene calls are TRBV15 and TRBJ1-2; 7 bases are a match to TRBD1. The CDR3 runs to 14 residues. V shed 1 base and J 4 bases; nucleotides not matched to a gene: 3. CDR1 is LNHNV and CDR2 is YYDKDF in the germline V gene (reference sequence). The DNA for the CDR3 is TGTGCCACCAGCAGAGGGGGACAGACCTATGGCTACACCTTC. Translation gives CATSRGGQTYGYTF.

This clone has just a few counts. This chain uses TRBV7-6 with TRBJ2-2; D remains ambiguous. V lost 6 bases to trimming and J lost 5 bases, with 10 bases between them. This CDR3 has 13 amino acids. CDR1 is SGHVS, CDR2 FNYEAQ, per germline. In nucleotides, the CDR3 is TGTGCCAGCAGTTCCCAGCCGACCGGGGAGCTGTTTTTT. Translated, it gives CASSSQPTGELFF.

This clone was detected a few times. The J gene is TRBJ1-2, the V gene TRBV29-1, with D uncertain. The CDR3 is 12 amino acids. V lost 4 bases, J lost 2 bases, and 8 bases lay in between. Germline loops: CDR1 SQVTM, CDR2 ANQGSEA. The CDR3 coding sequence is TGCAGCGTTGCGAGGATGAACTATGGCTACACCTTC. It codes for CSVARMNYGYTF.

The chain has TRBV29-1 and TRBJ1-6; tentative D call: TRBD1 (5 bases). Germline V gene lookup returns CDR1 SQVTM and CDR2 ANQGSEA. The CDR3 sequence is 12 residues long. V dropped 4 bases and J dropped 14 bases, with 15 bases sitting between them. Here the CDR3 DNA reads TGCAGCGTTGTGACAGTTGGGTCGACCCTCCACTTT. The encoded protein is CSVVTVGSTLHF. Complete variable domain (other parts from reference TRBV29-1 and TRBJ1-6): SAVISQKPSRDICQRGTSLTIQCQVDSQVTMMFWYRQQPGQSLTLIATANQGSEATYESGFVIDKFPISRPNLTFSTLTVSNMSPEDSSIYLCSVVTVGSTLHFGNGTRLTVT.

This CDR3 is CASYAAGHNEQFF. Here the CDR3 DNA reads TGTGCCAGCTACGCAGCGGGGCACAATGAGCAGTTCTTC. The genes are TRBV16 and TRBJ2-1, with 7 positions matching TRBD2. The ends lost 8 bases at V and 5 bases at J; junction bases unmatched: 6. Germline V CDR1 and CDR2: KGHSY, FQNENV. CDR3 length: 13 amino acids.

This clone was counted only a few times. J is TRBJ1-5 and V is TRBV19, with 8 bases fitting TRBD1. CDR3 length equals 15 residues. Germline V lookup: CDR1 LNHDA, CDR2 SQIVND (reference sequence). With V trimmed by 6 bases and J by 2 bases, 6 bases remained unmatched. CDR3 residues: CASSPTGVGNQPQHF. The CDR3 bases are TGTGCCAGTAGCCCGACAGGGGTAGGCAATCAGCCCCAGCATTTT.

The chain joins TRBV5-1 to TRBJ2-1; 9 bases align to TRBD2. CDR3 length equals 16 residues. Germline V gene lookup returns CDR1 SGHRS and CDR2 YFSETQ. Unmatched junction bases numbered 5, after V lost 2 bases and J lost 2 bases. CDR3 loop: CASSFDGGGAYNEQFF. The CDR3 DNA reads TGCGCCAGCAGCTTTGACGGCGGGGGGGCCTACAATGAGCAGTTCTTC.

This sequence joins TRBV6-6 and TRBJ1-1; unclear D gene. With 1 base removed from V and 1 base from J, the gap between germline ends came to 7 bases. The CDR3 totals 14 residues. Germline V gene data show CDR1 as MNHNY and CDR2 as SVGAGI (reference sequence). The CDR3 nucleotides are TGTGCCAGCAGTTACTTCGGGAAGAACACTGAAGCTTTCTTT. Translating it yields CASSYFGKNTEAFF.

The J gene is TRBJ1-1, the V gene TRBV5-1; D is undetermined. The germline V gene encodes CDR1 SGHRS and CDR2 YFSETQ. V was shortened by 5 bases and J by 1 base, with 18 bases between the two germline ends. The CDR3 consists of 16 residues. CDR3 loop: CASRLSGSTANTEAFF. The CDR3 DNA reads TGCGCCAGCAGGCTTTCGGGCTCCACGGCGAACACTGAAGCTTTCTTT. Full variable domain (rest looked up from reference TRBV5-1 and TRBJ1-1): KAGVTQTPRYLIKTRGQQVTLSCSPISGHRSVSWYQQTPGQGLQFLFEYFSETQRNKGNFPGRFSGRQFSNSRSEMNVSTLELGDSALYLCASRLSGSTANTEAFFGQGTRLTVV.

The chain recombines TRBV5-4 with TRBJ1-2; D unclear. V dropped 3 bases and J dropped 4 bases, with 31 bases sitting between them. Germline loops: CDR1 SGHNT, CDR2 YYREEE (reference sequence). The CDR3 length is 20 residues. CDR3 in amino acids: CASSSRLFEAGRYDLYGYTF. For the CDR3, the DNA is TGTGCCAGCAGCTCTCGACTGTTTGAGGCAGGACGGTACGACCTCTATGGCTACACCTTC.

The chain joins TRBV19 to TRBJ2-7; the D gene is possibly TRBD1 (9 bases). The V end lost 10 bases, the J end lost 7 bases, and 23 bases lay between the germline ends. Germline V gives CDR1 LNHDA, CDR2 SQIVND (reference sequence). CDR3 length equals 14 residues. In nucleotides, the CDR3 is TGTGCCACCGGGGGGGGGACAGGGAGCAGAGAGCAGTACTTC. Its translation: CATGGGTGSREQYF.

J is TRBJ1-2 and V is TRBV5-4; possibly TRBD1 for D (5 bases). Trimming took off 3 bases at V and 2 bases at J, with 11 bases between the two ends. CDR1 is SGHNT and CDR2 is YYREEE in the germline V gene (reference sequence). The CDR3 loop spans 14 amino acids. The CDR3 DNA follows: TGTGCCAGCAGCTGGGGAGGGGCGAACTATGGCTACACCTTC. Residues: CASSWGGANYGYTF.

The chain is built from TRBV5-4 and TRBJ2-2; tentative D call: TRBD1 (5 bases). This CDR3 region has 15 residues. The V end was cut by 4 bases, the J end by 3 bases, with 13 bases between. Germline loops: CDR1 SGHNT, CDR2 YYREEE (reference sequence). The CDR3 DNA reads TGTGCCAGCAGCCCGCCGGACACACACACCGGGGAGCTGTTTTTT. Protein sequence: CASSPPDTHTGELFF.

The J gene is TRBJ1-2, the V gene TRBV11-3; D unclear. The CDR3 extends over 12 amino acids. CDR1 and CDR2 from the germline V gene are SGHNT and YENEEA. Between the trimmed V and J ends, which lost 1 base and 8 bases, there was a span of 8 bases. The CDR3 DNA reads TGTGCCAGCAGCTTAGGCGATAGCGGCTACACCTTC. This translates into CASSLGDSGYTF.

The J gene is TRBJ2-1, the V gene TRBV29-1; a weak D match, TRBD2 (6 bases). Trimming cost V 4 bases and J 4 bases, with 11 bases left between them. The CDR3 length is 13 residues. Germline CDR1 SQVTM, CDR2 ANQGSEA. The CDR3: CSVAGRTYNEQFF. CDR3 coding DNA: TGCAGCGTTGCCGGGAGAACATACAATGAGCAGTTCTTC.